This record looks at one T cell receptor beta chain sequence and its context. This entry is derived from a study of cytomegalovirus exposure and HLA in healthy donors. CDR1 is LNHDA and CDR2 is SQIVND in the germline V gene (reference sequence). CDR3 length equals 16 residues. The ends lost 8 bases at V and 1 base at J; junction bases unmatched: 8. The PCR made use of 60 Vbeta and 13 Jbeta primers. TCRdb keeps only in-frame clones here, not all; method: immunoSEQ multiplex PCR. The top ten hold 4.2% of the sample, which has some 140,000 clones, around 72% seen once. The receptor comes from a man aged 50 or older in good health and CMV-seropositive. This chain joins TRBV19 and TRBJ1-1; 12 bases map to TRBD1. The sample taken for sequencing was PBMCs. The CDR3 nucleotides are TGTGCCAGTCCGTCGGGACAGGGGGCGGCGAACACTGAAGCTTTCTTT. As protein: CASPSGQGAANTEAFF.